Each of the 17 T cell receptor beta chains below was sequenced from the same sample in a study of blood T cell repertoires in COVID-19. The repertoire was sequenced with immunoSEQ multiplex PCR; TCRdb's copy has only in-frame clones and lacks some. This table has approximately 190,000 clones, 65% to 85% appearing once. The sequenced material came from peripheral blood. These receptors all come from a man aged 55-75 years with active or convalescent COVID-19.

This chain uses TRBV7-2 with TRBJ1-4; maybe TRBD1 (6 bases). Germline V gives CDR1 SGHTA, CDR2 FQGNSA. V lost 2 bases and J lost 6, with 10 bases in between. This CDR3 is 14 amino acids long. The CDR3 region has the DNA TGTGCCAGCAGCTTAAGCAGGGGTGATGAAAAACTGTTTTTT. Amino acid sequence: CASSLSRGDEKLFF.

Here the CDR3 reads CASSPPYTGELFF. The CDR3 DNA sequence: TGTGCCAGCTCACCACCCTACACCGGGGAGCTGTTTTTT. The V and J genes are TRBV18 and TRBJ2-2; D unclear. The germline CDR1 and CDR2 sequences are KGHSH and LQKENI. Trimming shortened V by 0 bases and J by 3 bases, and 2 bases separated the two germline ends. The CDR3 covers 13 residues.

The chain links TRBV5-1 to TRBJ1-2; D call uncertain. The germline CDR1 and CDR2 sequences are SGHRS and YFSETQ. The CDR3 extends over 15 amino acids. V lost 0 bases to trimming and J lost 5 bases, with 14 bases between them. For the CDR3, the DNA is TGCGCCAGCAGCTTGGAGGCCGGGAGCCTTTATGGCTACACCTTC. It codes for CASSLEAGSLYGYTF.

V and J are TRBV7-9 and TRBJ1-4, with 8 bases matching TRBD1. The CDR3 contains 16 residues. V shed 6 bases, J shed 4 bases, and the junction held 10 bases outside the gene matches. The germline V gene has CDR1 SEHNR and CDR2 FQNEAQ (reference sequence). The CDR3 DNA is TGTGCCAGCAGGGGGGGACAGGTTTCCCTTAATGAAAAACTGTTTTTT. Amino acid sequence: CASRGGQVSLNEKLFF.

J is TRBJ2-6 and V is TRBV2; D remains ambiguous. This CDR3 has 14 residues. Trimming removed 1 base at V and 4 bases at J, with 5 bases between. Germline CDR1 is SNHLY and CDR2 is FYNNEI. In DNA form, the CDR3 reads TGTGCCAGCAGTGAAGAATCAGGGGCCAACGTCCTGACTTTC. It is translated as CASSEESGANVLTF.

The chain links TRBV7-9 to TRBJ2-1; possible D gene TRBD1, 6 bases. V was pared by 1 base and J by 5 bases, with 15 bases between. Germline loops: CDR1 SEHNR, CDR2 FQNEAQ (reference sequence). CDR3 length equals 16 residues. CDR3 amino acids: CASSLVGWTVHNEQFF. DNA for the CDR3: TGTGCCAGCAGCTTAGTGGGTTGGACAGTCCACAATGAGCAGTTCTTC.

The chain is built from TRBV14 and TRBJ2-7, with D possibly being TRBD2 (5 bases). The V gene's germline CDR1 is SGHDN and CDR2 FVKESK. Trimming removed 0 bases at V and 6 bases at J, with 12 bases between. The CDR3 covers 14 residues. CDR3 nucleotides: TGTGCCAGCAGCCAAGACCGGGAAGACGGCGAGCAGTACTTC. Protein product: CASSQDREDGEQYF. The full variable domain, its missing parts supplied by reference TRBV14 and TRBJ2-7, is EAGVTQFPSHSVIEKGQTVTLRCDPISGHDNLYWYRRVMGKEIKFLLHFVKESKQDESGMPNNRFLAERTGGTYSTLKVQPAELEDSGVYFCASSQDREDGEQYFGPGTRLTVT.

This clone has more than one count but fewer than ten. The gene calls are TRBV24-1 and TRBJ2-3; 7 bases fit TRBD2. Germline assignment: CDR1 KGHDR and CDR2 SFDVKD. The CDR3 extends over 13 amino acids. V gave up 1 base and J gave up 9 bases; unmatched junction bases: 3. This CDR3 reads CATSDFGGDTQYF. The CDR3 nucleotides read TGTGCCACCAGTGATTTTGGGGGGGACACGCAGTATTTT.

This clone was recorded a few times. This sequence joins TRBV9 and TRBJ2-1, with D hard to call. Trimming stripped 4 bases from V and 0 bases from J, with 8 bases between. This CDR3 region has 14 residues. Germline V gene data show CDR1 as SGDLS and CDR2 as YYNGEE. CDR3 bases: TGTGCCAGCAGCCGAATTAGCTCCTACAATGAGCAGTTCTTC. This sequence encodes CASSRISSYNEQFF.

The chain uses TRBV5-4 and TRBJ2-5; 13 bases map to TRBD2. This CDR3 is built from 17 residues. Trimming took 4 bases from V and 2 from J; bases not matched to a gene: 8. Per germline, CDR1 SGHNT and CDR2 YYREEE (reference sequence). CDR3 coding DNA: TGTGCCAGCAGCCATAGGGGACTAGCGGGGACGCAAGAGACCCAGTACTTC. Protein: CASSHRGLAGTQETQYF.

The CDR3 DNA reads TGCGCCAGCAGCTTACTAGCGGGCTCGGGCAATGAGCAGTTCTTC. Protein product: CASSLLAGSGNEQFF. V and J are TRBV5-1 and TRBJ2-1; 9 nucleotides align to TRBD2. The CDR3 sequence is 15 residues long. Per the germline V gene, CDR1 is SGHRS and CDR2 is YFSETQ. With V trimmed by 2 bases and J by 6 bases, 6 bases remained unmatched.

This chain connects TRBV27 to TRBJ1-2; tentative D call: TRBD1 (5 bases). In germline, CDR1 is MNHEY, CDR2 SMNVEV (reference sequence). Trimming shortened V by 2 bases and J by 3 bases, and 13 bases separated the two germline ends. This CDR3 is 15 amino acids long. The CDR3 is CASSLKGIWDYGYTF. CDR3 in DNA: TGTGCCAGCAGTTTAAAGGGGATTTGGGACTATGGCTACACCTTC.

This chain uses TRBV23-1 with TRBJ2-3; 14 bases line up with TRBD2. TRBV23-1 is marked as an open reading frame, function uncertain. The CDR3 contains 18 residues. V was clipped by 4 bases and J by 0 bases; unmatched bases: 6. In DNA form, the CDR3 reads TGCGCCAGCAGTCGACTTGGGACTAGCGGGAGTAGCACAGATACGCAGTATTTT. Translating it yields CASSRLGTSGSSTDTQYF.

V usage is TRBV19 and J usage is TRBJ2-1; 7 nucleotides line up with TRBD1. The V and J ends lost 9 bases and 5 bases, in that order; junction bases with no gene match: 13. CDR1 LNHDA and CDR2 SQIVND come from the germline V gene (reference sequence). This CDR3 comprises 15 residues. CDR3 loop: CASEGTGQPNNEQFF. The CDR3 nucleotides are TGTGCCAGCGAAGGGACGGGACAGCCGAACAATGAGCAGTTCTTC.

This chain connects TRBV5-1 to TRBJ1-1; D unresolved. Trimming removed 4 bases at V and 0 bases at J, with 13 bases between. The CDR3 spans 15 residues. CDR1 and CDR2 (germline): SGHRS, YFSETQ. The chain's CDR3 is CASSEQNPMNTEAFF. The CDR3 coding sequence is TGCGCCAGCAGCGAACAGAACCCTATGAACACTGAAGCTTTCTTT.

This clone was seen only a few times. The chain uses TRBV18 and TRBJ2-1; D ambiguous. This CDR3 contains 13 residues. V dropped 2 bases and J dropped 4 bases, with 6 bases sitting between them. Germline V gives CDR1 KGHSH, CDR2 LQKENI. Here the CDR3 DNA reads TGTGCCAGCTCACCAGCGAGGTACAATGAGCAGTTCTTC. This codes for CASSPARYNEQFF.

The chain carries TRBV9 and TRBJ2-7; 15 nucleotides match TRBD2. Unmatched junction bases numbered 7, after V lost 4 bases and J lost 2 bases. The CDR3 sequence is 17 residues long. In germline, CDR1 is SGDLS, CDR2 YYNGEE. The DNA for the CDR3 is TGTGCCAGCAGCCCCCAACGGACTAGCGGGAGGGCCTACGAGCAGTACTTC. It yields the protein CASSPQRTSGRAYEQYF.